This TCR beta chain was recovered during a study of CD8 T cells in ankylosing spondylitis. Regarding the study as a whole: Prior work had noted some motif variants in reactive arthritis blood and synovial fluid. Matched ankylosing spondylitis synovial fluid reportedly showed significant enrichment of disease-linked clones. Blood of patients with ankylosing spondylitis appeared to be characterized by a TCR beta motif of eight or nine highly homologous variants.

TCRdb called the 5' RACE reads again in MiXCR, with one record for every CDR3 protein. Among hundreds of thousands of distinct CDR3 sequences listed, 12% were seen once. Germline CDR1 SGHDT, CDR2 YYEEEE. Trimming took 0 bases from V and 15 from J, leaving 16 bases between them. The CDR3 covers 13 residues. This clonotype turned up a few times. Its antigen is undetermined. Specimen: blood, either unsorted or a sorted T cell fraction (not recorded which). This chain joins TRBV5-6 and TRBJ2-1; unclear D gene. The sequence was collected from a male donor with ankylosing spondylitis. CDR3 in DNA: TGTGCCAGCAGCTTGGGGGTATCCGACGTCGGGTTCTTC. The encoded protein is CASSLGVSDVGFF.